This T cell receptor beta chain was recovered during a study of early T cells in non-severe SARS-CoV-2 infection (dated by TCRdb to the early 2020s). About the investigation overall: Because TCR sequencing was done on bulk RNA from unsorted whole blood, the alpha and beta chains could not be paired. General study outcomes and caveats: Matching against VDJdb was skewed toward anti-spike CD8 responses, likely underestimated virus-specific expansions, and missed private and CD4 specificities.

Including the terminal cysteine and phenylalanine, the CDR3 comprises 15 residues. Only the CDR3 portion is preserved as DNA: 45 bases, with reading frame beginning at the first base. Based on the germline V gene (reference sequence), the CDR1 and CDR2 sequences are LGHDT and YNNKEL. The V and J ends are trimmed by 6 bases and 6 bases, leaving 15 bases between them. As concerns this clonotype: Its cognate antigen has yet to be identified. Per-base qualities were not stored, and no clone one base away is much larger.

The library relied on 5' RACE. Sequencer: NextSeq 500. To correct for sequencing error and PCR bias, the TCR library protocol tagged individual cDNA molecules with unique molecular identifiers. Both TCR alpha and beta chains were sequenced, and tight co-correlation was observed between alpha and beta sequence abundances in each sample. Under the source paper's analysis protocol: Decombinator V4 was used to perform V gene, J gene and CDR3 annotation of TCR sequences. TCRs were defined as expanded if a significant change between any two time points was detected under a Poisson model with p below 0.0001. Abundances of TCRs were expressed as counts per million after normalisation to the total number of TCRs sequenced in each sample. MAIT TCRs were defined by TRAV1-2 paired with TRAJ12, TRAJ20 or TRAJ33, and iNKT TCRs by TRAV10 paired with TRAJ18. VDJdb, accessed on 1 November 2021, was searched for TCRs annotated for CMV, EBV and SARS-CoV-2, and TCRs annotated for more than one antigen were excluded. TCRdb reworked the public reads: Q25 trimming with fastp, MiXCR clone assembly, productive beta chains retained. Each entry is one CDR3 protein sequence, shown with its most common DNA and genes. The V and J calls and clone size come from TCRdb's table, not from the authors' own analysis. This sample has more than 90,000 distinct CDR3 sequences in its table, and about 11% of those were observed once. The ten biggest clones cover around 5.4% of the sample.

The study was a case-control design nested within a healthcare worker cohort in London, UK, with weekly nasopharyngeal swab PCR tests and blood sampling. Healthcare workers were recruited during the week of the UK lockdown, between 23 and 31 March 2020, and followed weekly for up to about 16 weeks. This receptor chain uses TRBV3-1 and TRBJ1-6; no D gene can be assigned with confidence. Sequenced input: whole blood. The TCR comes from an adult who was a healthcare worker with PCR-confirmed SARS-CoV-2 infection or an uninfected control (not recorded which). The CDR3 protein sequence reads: CASRLTLSGNSPLHF. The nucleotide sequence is TGTGCCAGCAGGCTGACTCTTAGTGGTAATTCACCCCTCCACTTT. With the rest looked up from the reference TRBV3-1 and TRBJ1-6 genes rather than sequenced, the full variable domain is DTAVSQTPKYLVTQMGNDKSIKCEQNLGHDTMYWYKQDSKKFLKIMFSYNNKELIINETVPNRFSPKSPDKAHLNLHINSLELGDSAVYFCASRLTLSGNSPLHFGNGTRLTVT.